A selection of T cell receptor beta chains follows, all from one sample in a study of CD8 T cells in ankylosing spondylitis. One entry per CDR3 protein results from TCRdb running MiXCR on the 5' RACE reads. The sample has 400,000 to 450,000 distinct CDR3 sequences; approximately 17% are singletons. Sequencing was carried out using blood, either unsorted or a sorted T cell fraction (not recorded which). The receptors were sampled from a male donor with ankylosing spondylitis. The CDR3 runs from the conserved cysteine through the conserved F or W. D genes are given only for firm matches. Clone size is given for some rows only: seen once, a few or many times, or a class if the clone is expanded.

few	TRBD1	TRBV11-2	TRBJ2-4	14	CASSSRQGAIIQYF	TGTGCCAGCAGCTCTCGACAGGGGGCAATCATTCAGTACTTC
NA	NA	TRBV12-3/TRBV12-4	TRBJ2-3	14	CASTRGSSTDTQYF	TGTGCCAGCACCCGGGGGTCTAGCACAGATACGCAGTATTTT
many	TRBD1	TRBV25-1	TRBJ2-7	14	CASHPGQGHYEQYF	TGTGCCAGTCACCCGGGACAGGGACACTACGAGCAGTACTTC
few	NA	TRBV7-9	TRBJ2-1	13	CASSPNKRNEQFF	TGTGCCAGCAGCCCAAATAAGCGAAATGAGCAGTTCTTC
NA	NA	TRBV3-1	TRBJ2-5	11	CASSHLETQYF	TGTGCCAGCAGCCATTTAGAGACCCAGTACTTC
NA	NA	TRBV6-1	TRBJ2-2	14	CASREPGGPGELFF	TGTGCCAGCAGAGAACCGGGGGGCCCCGGGGAGCTGTTTTTT
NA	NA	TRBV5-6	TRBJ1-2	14	CASSLVAGKGGYTF	TGTGCCAGCAGCTTGGTGGCAGGGAAGGGTGGCTACACCTTC
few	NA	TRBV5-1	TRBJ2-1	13	CASSYNRDSPLLF	TGCGCCAGCAGCTATAACCGGGACTCCCCGCTCCTCTTC
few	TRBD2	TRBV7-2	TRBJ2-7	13	CASAAGLSYEQYF	TGTGCCTCAGCAGCGGGACTATCCTACGAGCAGTACTTC
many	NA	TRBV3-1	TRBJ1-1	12	CASSQMDSEAFF	TGTGCCAGCAGCCAAATGGACTCTGAAGCTTTCTTT
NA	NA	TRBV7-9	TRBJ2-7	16	CASSTYRGAQTYEQYF	TGTGCCAGCAGCACCTACCGCGGAGCCCAAACCTACGAGCAGTACTTC
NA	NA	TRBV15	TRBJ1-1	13	CATSREGGTEAFF	TGTGCCACCAGCAGAGAAGGGGGCACTGAAGCTTTCTTT
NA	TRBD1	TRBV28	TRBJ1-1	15	CASSDARGRSTEAFF	TGTGCCAGCAGTGATGCCAGGGGGCGAAGTACTGAAGCTTTCTTT
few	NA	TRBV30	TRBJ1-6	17	CAWSTGGRATFNSPLHF	TGTGCCTGGAGTACGGGCGGCAGGGCAACCTTTAATTCACCCCTCCACTTT
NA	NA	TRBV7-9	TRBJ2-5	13	CASSLGSGETQYF	TGTGCCAGCAGCTTAGGGAGTGGTGAGACCCAGTACTTC
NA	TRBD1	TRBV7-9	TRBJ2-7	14	CASSSGQGRYEQYF	TGTGCCAGCAGCTCGGGACAGGGAAGGTACGAGCAGTACTTC
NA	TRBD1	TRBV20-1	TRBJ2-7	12	CSAPLPGGEQYF	TGCAGTGCTCCACTCCCAGGGGGCGAGCAGTACTTC
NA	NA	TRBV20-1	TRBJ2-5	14	CSASRATGQETQYF	TGCAGTGCTAGTCGGGCCACGGGACAAGAGACCCAGTACTTC
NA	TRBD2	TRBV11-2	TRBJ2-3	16	CASSYGTSGRTDTQYF	TGTGCCAGCAGCTACGGGACTAGCGGACGCACAGATACGCAGTATTTT
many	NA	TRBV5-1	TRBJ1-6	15	CASSLQGQYNSPLHF	TGCGCCAGCAGCTTGCAGGGACAATATAATTCACCCCTCCACTTT
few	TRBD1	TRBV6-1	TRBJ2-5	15	CASSARQGYQETQYF	TGTGCCAGCAGTGCCCGACAGGGCTACCAAGAGACCCAGTACTTC
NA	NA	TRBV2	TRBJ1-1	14	CASRPARANTEAFF	TGTGCCAGCAGGCCAGCCAGGGCGAACACTGAAGCTTTCTTT
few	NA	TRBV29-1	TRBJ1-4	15	CSVALDILGKGKLFF	TGCAGCGTTGCCCTGGACATTTTGGGAAAAGGAAAACTGTTTTTT
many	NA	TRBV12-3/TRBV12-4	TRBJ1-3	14	CASSTPSSGNTIYF	TGTGCCAGCAGTACACCGAGCTCTGGAAACACCATATATTTT
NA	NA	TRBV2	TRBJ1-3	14	CASSASGDGNTIYF	TGTGCCAGCAGTGCGTCAGGGGATGGAAACACCATATATTTT
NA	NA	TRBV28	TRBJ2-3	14	CASSFRVGTDTQYF	TGTGCCAGCAGTTTTCGGGTGGGCACAGATACGCAGTATTTT
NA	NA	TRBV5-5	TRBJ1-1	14	CASSFRGLLTEAFF	TGTGCCAGCAGCTTCCGCGGTCTTCTCACTGAAGCTTTCTTT
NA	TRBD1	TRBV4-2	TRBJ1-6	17	CASSQAAGGQNNSPLHF	TGTGCCAGCAGCCAAGCGGCAGGGGGGCAGAATAATTCACCCCTCCACTTT
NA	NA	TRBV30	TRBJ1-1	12	CAWSSPIAEAFF	TGTGCCTGGAGTTCCCCGATAGCTGAAGCTTTCTTT